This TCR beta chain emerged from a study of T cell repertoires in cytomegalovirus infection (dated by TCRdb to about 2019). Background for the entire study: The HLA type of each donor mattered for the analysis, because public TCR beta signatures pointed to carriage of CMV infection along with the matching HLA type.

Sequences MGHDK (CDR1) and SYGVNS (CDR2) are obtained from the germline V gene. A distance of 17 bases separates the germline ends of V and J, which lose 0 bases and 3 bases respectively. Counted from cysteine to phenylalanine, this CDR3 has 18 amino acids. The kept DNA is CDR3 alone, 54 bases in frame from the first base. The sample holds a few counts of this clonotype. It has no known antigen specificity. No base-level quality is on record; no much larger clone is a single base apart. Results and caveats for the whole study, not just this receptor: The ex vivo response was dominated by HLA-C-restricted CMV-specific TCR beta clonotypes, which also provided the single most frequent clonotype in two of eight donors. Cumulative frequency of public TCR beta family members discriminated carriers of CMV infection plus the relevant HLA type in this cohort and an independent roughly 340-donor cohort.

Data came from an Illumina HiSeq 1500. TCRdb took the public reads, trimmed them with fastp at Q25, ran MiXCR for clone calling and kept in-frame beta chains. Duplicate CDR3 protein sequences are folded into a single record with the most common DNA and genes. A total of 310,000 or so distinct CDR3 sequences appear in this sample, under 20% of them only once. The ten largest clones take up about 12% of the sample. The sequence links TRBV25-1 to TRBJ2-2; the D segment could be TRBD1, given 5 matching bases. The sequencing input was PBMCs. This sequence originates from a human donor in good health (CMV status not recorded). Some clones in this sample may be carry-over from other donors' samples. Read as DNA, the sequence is TGTGCCAGCAGTGAATATTTTGGCAGGGTGAGCGACACCGGGGAGCTGTTTTTT. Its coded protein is CASSEYFGRVSDTGELFF.